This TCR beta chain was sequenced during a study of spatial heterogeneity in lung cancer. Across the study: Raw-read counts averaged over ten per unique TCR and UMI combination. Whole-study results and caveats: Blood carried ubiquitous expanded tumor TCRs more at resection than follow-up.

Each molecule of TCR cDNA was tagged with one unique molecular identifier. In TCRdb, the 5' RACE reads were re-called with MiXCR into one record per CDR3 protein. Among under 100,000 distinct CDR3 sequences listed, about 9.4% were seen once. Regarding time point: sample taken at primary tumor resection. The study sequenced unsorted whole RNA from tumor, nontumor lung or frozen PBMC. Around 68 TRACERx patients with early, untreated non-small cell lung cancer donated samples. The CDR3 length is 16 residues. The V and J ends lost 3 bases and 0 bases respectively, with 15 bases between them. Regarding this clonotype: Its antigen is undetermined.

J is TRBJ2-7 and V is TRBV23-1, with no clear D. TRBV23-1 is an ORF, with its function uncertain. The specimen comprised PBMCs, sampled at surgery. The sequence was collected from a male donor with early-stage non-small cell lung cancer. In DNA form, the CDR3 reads TGCGCCAGCAGTCACCCCGGGCCCGACCTCTCCTACGAGCAGTACTTC. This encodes CASSHPGPDLSYEQYF.